The subject of this entry is one T cell receptor (beta chain). Trimming removed 0 bases at V and 3 bases at J, with 16 bases between. Looked up from germline, CDR1 is SGHNT and CDR2 is YYREEE (reference sequence). This CDR3 spans 17 amino acids. In the original analysis: It was from reference gene primer amplification that nucleated cell counts were estimated. Only in-frame clones appear in the TCRdb table, and some are missing; sequencing was by immunoSEQ multiplex PCR. V and J calls and clone size are copied from that table; D and trimming were computed from the DNA. The top ten hold more than 1.4% of the sample, which has about 200,000 clones, about 91% seen once. The sample comes from a study of blood T cell repertoires in COVID-19. On the study more broadly: Samples taken during acute and convalescent COVID-19 were collected in the United States, Italy and Spain. Sources were T cells, B-cell-depleted T cells, or PBMCs; the material itself was cDNA or gDNA.

Sequencing was done on a sample of peripheral blood. The receptor's source is a man between 18 and 35 years old with active or convalescent COVID-19. V is TRBV5-4 and J is TRBJ2-1; D call uncertain. The CDR3 DNA sequence: TGTGCCAGCAGCTTGGAGTCTGGTAGAGGCGGCTACAATGAGCAGTTCTTC. Translating gives CASSLESGRGGYNEQFF.